This TCR beta chain comes out of a study of T cell repertoires in ileal Crohn's disease. This clone was recorded a few times. Its antigen is unknown. As to time point: neoterminal ileum biopsy at postoperative endoscopy, about 6 months after surgery. General observations from the study: Clonality above 26.8% at surgery always came with endoscopic recurrence.

V shed 6 bases, J shed 0 bases, and the junction held 2 bases outside the gene matches. This CDR3 spans 15 amino acids. Germline V lookup: CDR1 SGHVS, CDR2 FNYEAQ. Sequencing was performed with immunoSEQ multiplex PCR; in TCRdb, only in-frame clones are kept and a portion is missing. The sample consists of over 10,000 clones, just under 80% of them appearing once. Sequenced input: ileal tissue. This receptor was identified in an adult with Crohn's disease. J is TRBJ2-6 and V is TRBV7-6; 7 positions agree with TRBD2. CDR3 in amino acids: CASSPGGSGANVLTF. CDR3 nucleotide sequence: TGTGCCAGCAGTCCGGGGGGCTCTGGGGCCAACGTCCTGACTTTC.